A single sample is the source of the 10 T cell receptor beta chains below, sequenced in a study of breast tumors, draining lymph nodes, adjacent tissues. TCRdb redid the calling of the multiplex PCR reads with MiXCR, one entry per CDR3 protein. The sample holds approximately 130,000 distinct CDR3 sequences, about 20% seen once. Axillary draining lymph nodes of breast cancer patients supplied the node samples. Source material: axillary lymph node tissue. The receptors were sampled from a female donor with breast cancer. Some clones in this sample may be carry-over from other donors' samples.

Many counts were recorded for this clonotype. The chain uses TRBV18 and TRBJ1-5, with 8 nucleotides matching TRBD1. Germline CDR1 is KGHSH and CDR2 is LQKENI. This CDR3 comprises 15 residues. V trimming: 5 bases; J trimming: 7 bases; junction bases outside the gene matches: 10. The CDR3 DNA follows: TGTGCCAGCTCAACACGACAGGGGTCGGAGCAGCCCCAGCATTTT. Its translation is CASSTRQGSEQPQHF.

This clonotype was seen ten or more times. The chain recombines TRBV6-2 or TRBV6-3 with TRBJ1-6; D uncertain. Germline assignment: CDR1 MNHEY and CDR2 SVGEGT. This CDR3 contains 15 residues. Trimming left V 0 bases short and J 9 bases short, with 12 bases between. The CDR3 protein is CASSYSARIGSPLHF. The CDR3 bases are TGTGCCAGCAGTTACTCGGCCAGAATTGGTTCACCCCTCCACTTT.

This clonotype has a count of ten or more. The chain is built from TRBV5-1 and TRBJ2-3; 7 bases line up with TRBD2. Per germline, CDR1 SGHRS and CDR2 YFSETQ. Trimming cost V 3 bases and J 4 bases; bases outside gene matches: 5. The CDR3 contains 14 residues. CDR3 DNA sequence: TGCGCCAGCAGCTCCGGGACTAACGCAGATACGCAGTATTTT. It encodes CASSSGTNADTQYF.

This clonotype came up many times. The CDR3 spells CASSRRTGDGYEQYF. CDR3 nucleotide sequence: TGCGCCAGCAGTCGCCGGACAGGGGACGGCTACGAGCAGTACTTC. The chain joins TRBV5-1 to TRBJ2-7, with 9 bases fitting TRBD1. The J segment lost 3 bases and the V segment lost 5 bases, leaving 9 bases of the junction unmatched. The CDR3 runs 15 residues. Germline-derived CDR1 and CDR2 are SGHRS and YFSETQ.

This clonotype was detected once. A single base separates this from a much larger clone, so it may be a read error. The chain carries TRBV28 and TRBJ2-7; TRBD2 agrees at 11 bases. From germline, CDR1 is MDHEN and CDR2 SYDVKM. V lost 5 bases, J lost 4 bases, and 10 bases stayed unmatched. The CDR3 runs 16 residues. CDR3 DNA: TGTGCCAGCAGTACACTAGCGGGGGTACACCCTTACGAGCAGTACTTC. Residues: CASSTLAGVHPYEQYF.

The table lists this clonotype with many counts. V usage is TRBV19 and J usage is TRBJ1-5; D is undetermined. The germline CDR1 and CDR2 sequences are LNHDA and SQIVND (reference sequence). V dropped 3 bases and J dropped 0 bases, with 12 bases sitting between them. CDR3 length: 16 amino acids. DNA of the CDR3: TGTGCCAGTAGTATCATCCTGCCCTATAGCAATCAGCCCCAGCATTTT. Encoded protein: CASSIILPYSNQPQHF.

This clonotype was detected only a few times. The genes are TRBV10-3 and TRBJ2-4, with 8 bases identical to TRBD1. Per germline, CDR1 ENHRY and CDR2 SYGVKD. The V and J ends lost 9 bases and 8 bases, in that order; junction bases with no gene match: 6. The CDR3 is made up of 12 amino acids. DNA of the CDR3: TGTGCCATTGGACAGGGTCAGGACATTCAGTACTTC. Translating it yields CAIGQGQDIQYF.

This clonotype has ten or more counts. This chain uses TRBV10-2 with TRBJ2-1; 8 nucleotides line up with TRBD2. CDR1 and CDR2 (germline): WSHSY, SAAADI. J was trimmed by 9 bases and V by 10 bases; bases with no gene match: 20. The CDR3 spans 16 residues. This chain's CDR3 is CATMRRLAGYNGEQFF. The CDR3 DNA reads as TGCGCCACCATGAGGAGGCTAGCGGGCTATAACGGTGAGCAGTTCTTC.

This clonotype was found many times. This chain connects TRBV7-9 to TRBJ2-7, with D perhaps matching TRBD2 (6 bases). Trimming took 4 bases from V and 0 from J, leaving 25 bases between them. Germline-derived CDR1 and CDR2 are SEHNR and FQNEAQ (reference sequence). The CDR3 runs to 19 residues. The CDR3 DNA is TGTGCCAGCAGCTCGCATATACGTCCGGGACTGCAAACCTCCTACGAGCAGTACTTC. It codes for CASSSHIRPGLQTSYEQYF.

This clonotype was recorded at least ten times. The chain joins TRBV4-1 to TRBJ1-4; D is uncertain. V was trimmed by 4 bases and J by 0 bases, leaving 9 bases between them. The CDR3 length is 15 residues. The V gene's germline CDR1 is MGHRA and CDR2 YSYEKL. The CDR3 coding sequence is TGCGCCAGCAGCCTAATGGGTGCAACTAATGAAAAACTGTTTTTT. Translating gives CASSLMGATNEKLFF.